This record looks at one TCR beta chain sequence and its context. The identical CDR3 is also encoded by other nucleotide sequences in the sample. Investigators spread the genomic DNA of each subset evenly over several immunoSEQ plates. Assay used: immunoSEQ multiplex PCR; TCRdb lists only in-frame clones, some missing. This sample has about 640,000 clones, with approximately 75% found just once. The sample is drawn from a study of shared clonotypes between healthy human individuals. The sequence was obtained from a woman aged 25 to 39 in good health. Sequencing was carried out using memory CD4+ T cells sorted from blood. Regarding subset: CD45RA-negative fraction.

The CDR3 sequence is CASSLQRDQPQHF. DNA for the CDR3: TGTGCCAGCAGCCTACAACGGGATCAGCCCCAGCATTTT. J is TRBJ1-5 and V is TRBV7-2; D ambiguous. Germline-derived CDR1 and CDR2 are SGHTA and FQGNSA. The CDR3 has 13 residues. V was trimmed by 5 bases and J by 5 bases, leaving 10 bases between them.